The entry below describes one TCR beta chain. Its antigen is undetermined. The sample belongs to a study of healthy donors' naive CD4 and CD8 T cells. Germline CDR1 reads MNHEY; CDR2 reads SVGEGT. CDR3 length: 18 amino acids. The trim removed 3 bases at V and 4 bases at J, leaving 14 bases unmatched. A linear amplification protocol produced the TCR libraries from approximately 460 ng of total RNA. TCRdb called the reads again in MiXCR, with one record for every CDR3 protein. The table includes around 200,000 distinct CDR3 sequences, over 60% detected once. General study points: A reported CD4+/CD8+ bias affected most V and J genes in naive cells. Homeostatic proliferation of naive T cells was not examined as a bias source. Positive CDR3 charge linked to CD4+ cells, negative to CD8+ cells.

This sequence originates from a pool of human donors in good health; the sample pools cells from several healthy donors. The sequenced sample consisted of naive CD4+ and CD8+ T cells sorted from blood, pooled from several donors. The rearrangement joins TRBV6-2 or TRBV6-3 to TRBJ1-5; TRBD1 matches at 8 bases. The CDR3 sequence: CASSYFPGTGGGNQPQHF. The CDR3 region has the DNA TGTGCCAGCAGTTATTTCCCAGGGACAGGAGGGGGGAATCAGCCCCAGCATTTT.